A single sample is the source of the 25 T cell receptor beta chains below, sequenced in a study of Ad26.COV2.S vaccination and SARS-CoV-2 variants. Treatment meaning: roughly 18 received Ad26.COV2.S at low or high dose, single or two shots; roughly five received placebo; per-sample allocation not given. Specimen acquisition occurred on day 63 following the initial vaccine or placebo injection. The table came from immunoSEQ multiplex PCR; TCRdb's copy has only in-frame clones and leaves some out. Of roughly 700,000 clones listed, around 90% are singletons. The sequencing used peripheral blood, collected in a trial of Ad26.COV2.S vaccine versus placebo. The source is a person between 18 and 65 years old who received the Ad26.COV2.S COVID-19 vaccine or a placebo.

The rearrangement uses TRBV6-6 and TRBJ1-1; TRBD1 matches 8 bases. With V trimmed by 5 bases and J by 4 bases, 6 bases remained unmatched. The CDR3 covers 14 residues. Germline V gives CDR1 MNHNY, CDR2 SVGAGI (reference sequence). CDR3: CASSLLTGVTEAFF. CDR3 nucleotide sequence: TGTGCCAGCAGTCTCCTGACAGGGGTCACTGAAGCTTTCTTT.

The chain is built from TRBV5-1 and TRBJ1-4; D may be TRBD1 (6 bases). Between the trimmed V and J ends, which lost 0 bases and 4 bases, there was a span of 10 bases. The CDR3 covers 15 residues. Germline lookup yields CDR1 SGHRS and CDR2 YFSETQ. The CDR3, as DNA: TGCGCCAGCAGCTTGGAAATCAGGGGTAATGAAAAACTGTTTTTT. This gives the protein CASSLEIRGNEKLFF.

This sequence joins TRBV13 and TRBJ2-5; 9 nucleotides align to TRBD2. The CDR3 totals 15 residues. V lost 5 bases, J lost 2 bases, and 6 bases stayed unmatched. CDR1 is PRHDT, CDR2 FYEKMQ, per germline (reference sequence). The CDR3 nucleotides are TGTGCCAGCAGCGAGGGACTAGCATTACAAGAGACCCAGTACTTC. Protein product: CASSEGLALQETQYF. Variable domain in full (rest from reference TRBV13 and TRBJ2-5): AAGVIQSPRHLIKEKRETATLKCYPIPRHDTVYWYQQGPGQDPQFLISFYEKMQSDKGSIPDRFSAQQFSDYHSELNMSSLELGDSALYFCASSEGLALQETQYFGPGTRLLVL.

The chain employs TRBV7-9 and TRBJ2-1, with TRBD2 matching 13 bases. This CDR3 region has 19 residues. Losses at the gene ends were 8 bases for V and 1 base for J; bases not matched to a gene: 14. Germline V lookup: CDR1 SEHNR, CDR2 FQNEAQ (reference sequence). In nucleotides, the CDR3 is TGTGCCAGCCTCCTGGGACTAGCGGGATTCTTGGGGTCCTACAATGAGCAGTTCTTC. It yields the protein CASLLGLAGFLGSYNEQFF.

CDR3 DNA sequence: TGTGCCAGCAGTTCTGGCAATGGCTACACCTTC. Its translation: CASSSGNGYTF. The chain recombines TRBV27 with TRBJ1-2; no clear D gene. The CDR3 covers 11 residues. Germline V lookup: CDR1 MNHEY, CDR2 SMNVEV (reference sequence). V shed 4 bases and J shed 6 bases, with 6 bases lying between them.

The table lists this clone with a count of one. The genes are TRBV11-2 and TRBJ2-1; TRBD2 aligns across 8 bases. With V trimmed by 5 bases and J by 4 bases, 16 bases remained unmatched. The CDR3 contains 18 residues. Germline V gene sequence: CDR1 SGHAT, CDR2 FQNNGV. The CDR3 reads CASSRGVAGTPGYNEQFF. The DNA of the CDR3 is TGTGCCAGCAGCCGCGGGGTAGCGGGAACCCCGGGGTACAATGAGCAGTTCTTC. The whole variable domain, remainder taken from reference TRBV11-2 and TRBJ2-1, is EAGVAQSPRYKIIEKRQSVAFWCNPISGHATLYWYQQILGQGPKLLIQFQNNGVVDDSQLPKDRFSAERLKGVDSTLKIQPAKLEDSAVYLCASSRGVAGTPGYNEQFFGPGTRLTVL.

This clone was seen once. CDR3 nucleotides: TGTGCCAGCAGCTTAGGGAGAGGGCTGTCCACTGAAGCTTTCTTT. Protein sequence: CASSLGRGLSTEAFF. The gene calls are TRBV7-2 and TRBJ1-1; D is unclear. This CDR3 is built from 15 residues. Trimming took off 1 base at V and 4 bases at J, with 13 bases between the two ends. Germline assignment: CDR1 SGHTA and CDR2 FQGNSA.

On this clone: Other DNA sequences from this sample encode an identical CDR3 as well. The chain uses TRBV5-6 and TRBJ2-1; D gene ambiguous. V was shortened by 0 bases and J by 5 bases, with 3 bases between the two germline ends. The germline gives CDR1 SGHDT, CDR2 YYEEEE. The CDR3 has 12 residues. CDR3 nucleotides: TGTGCCAGCAGCTTGGGAGACAATGAGCAGTTCTTC. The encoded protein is CASSLGDNEQFF.

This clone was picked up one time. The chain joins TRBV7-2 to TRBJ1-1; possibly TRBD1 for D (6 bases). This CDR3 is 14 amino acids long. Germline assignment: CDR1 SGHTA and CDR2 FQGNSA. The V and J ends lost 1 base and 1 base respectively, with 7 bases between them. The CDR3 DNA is TGTGCCAGCAGCTTAGACAGGGCGAACACTGAAGCTTTCTTT. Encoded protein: CASSLDRANTEAFF.

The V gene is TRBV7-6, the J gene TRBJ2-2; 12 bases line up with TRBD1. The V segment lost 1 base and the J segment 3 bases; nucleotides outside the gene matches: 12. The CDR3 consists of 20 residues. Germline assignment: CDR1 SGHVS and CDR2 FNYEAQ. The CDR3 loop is CASSLDSAWGQGADTGELFF. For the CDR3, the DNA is TGTGCCAGCAGCTTAGACTCGGCTTGGGGACAGGGGGCGGACACCGGGGAGCTGTTTTTT.

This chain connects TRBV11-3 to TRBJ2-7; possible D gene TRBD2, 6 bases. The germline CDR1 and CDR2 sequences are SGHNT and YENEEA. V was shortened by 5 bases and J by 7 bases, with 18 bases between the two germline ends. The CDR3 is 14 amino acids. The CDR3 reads CASSPGTGHGEQYF. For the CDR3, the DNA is TGTGCCAGCAGCCCCGGGACTGGACACGGGGAGCAGTACTTC.

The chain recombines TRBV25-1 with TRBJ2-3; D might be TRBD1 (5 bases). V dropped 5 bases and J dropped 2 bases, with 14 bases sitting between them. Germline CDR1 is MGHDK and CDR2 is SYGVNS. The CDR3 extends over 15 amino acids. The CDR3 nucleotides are TGTGCCAGCAGTCCGCTCCAGGGAAACACAGATACGCAGTATTTT. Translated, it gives CASSPLQGNTDTQYF.

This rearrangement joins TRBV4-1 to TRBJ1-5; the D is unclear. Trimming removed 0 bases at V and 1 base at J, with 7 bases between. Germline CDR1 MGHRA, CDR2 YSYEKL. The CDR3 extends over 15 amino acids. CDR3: CASSQEGGSNQPQHF. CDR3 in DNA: TGCGCCAGCAGCCAAGAAGGAGGGAGCAATCAGCCCCAGCATTTT.

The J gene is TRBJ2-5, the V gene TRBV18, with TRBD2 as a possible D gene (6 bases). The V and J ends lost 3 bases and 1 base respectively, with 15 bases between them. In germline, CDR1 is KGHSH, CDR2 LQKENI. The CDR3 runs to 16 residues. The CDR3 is CASSPRGPTPQETQYF. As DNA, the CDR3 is TGTGCCAGCTCACCGCGGGGACCGACTCCCCAAGAGACCCAGTACTTC.

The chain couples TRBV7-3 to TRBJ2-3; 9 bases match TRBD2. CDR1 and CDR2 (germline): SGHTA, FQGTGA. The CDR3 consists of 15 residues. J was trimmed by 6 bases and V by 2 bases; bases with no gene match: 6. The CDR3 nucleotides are TGTGCCAGCAGCTTAGGGCTGCGGGGGGGTGATACGCAGTATTTT. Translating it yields CASSLGLRGGDTQYF.

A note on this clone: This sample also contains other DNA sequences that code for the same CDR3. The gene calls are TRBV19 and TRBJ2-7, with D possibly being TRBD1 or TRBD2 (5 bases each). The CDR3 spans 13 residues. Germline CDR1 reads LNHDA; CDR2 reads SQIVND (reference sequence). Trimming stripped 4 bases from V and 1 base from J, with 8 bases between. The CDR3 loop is CASSRDGSYEQYF. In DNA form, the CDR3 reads TGTGCCAGTAGTAGGGACGGTTCCTACGAGCAGTACTTC.

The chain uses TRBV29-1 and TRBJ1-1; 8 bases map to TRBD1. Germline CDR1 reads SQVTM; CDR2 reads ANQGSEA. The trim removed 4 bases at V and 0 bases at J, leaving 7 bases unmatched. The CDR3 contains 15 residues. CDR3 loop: CSVARTGTMNTEAFF. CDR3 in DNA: TGCAGCGTTGCCCGGACAGGGACCATGAACACTGAAGCTTTCTTT.

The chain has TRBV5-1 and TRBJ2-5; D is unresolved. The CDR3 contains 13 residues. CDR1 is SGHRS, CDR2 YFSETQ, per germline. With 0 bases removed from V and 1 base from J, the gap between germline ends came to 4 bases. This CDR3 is CASSLGLQETQYF. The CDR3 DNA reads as TGCGCCAGCAGCTTGGGACTCCAAGAGACCCAGTACTTC.

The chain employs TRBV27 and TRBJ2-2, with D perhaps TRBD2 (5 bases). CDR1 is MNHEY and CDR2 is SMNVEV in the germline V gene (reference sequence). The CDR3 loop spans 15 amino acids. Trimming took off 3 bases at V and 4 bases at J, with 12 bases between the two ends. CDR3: CASSFFGLSTGELFF. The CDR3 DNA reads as TGTGCCAGCAGTTTCTTCGGACTGAGCACCGGGGAGCTGTTTTTT.

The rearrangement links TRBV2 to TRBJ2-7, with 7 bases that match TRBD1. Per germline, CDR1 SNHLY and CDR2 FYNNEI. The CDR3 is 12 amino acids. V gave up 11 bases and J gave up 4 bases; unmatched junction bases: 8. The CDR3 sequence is CAASTGLYEQYF. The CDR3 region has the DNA TGTGCCGCATCGACAGGGTTGTACGAGCAGTACTTC.

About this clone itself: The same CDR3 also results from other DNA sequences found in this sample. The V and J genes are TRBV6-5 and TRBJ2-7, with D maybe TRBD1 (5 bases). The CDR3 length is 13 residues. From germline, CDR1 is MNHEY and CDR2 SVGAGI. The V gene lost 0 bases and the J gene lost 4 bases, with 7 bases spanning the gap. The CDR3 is CASSYSRGYEQYF. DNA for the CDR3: TGTGCCAGCAGTTACTCAAGGGGATACGAGCAGTACTTC.

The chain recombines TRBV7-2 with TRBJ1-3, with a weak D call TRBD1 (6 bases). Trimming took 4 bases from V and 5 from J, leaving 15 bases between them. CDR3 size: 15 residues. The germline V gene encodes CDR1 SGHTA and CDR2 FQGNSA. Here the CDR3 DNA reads TGTGCCAGCAGCTATGGAGGGGGGGGTCGAAACACCATATATTTT. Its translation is CASSYGGGGRNTIYF.

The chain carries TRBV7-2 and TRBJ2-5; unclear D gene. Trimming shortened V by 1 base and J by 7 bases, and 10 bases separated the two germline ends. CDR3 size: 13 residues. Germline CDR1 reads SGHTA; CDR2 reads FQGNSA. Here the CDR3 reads CASSLVGSGTQYF. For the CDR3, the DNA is TGTGCCAGCAGCTTAGTAGGGTCCGGGACCCAGTACTTC.

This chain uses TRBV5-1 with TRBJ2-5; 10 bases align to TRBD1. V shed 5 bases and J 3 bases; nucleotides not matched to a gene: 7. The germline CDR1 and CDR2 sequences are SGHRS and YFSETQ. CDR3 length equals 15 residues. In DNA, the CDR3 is TGCGCCAGCAGGTCGGGACAGGGGTTTGAAGAGACCCAGTACTTC. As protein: CASRSGQGFEETQYF. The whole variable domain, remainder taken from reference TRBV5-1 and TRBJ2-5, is KAGVTQTPRYLIKTRGQQVTLSCSPISGHRSVSWYQQTPGQGLQFLFEYFSETQRNKGNFPGRFSGRQFSNSRSEMNVSTLELGDSALYLCASRSGQGFEETQYFGPGTRLLVL.

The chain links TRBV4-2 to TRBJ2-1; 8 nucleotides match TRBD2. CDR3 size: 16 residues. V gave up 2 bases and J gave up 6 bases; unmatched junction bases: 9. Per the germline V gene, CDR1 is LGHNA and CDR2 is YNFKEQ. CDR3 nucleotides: TGTGCCAGCAGCCAACAAGACTCCACTAGCGGCAATGAGCAGTTCTTC. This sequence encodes CASSQQDSTSGNEQFF.